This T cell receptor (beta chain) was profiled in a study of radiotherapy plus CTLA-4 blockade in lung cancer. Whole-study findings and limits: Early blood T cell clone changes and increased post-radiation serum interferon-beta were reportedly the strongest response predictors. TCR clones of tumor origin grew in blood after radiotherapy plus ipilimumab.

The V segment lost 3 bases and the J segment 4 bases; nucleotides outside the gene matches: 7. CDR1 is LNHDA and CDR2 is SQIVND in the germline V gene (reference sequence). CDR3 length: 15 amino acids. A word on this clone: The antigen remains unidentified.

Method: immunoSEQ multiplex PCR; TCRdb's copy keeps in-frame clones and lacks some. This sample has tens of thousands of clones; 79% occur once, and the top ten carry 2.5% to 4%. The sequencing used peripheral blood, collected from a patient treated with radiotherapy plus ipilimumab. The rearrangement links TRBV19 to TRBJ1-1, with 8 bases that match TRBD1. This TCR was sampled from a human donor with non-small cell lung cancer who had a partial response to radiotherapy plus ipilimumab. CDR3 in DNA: TGTGCCAGTAGTATCCAGGGGGCTCAGAGCACTGAAGCTTTCTTT. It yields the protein CASSIQGAQSTEAFF.